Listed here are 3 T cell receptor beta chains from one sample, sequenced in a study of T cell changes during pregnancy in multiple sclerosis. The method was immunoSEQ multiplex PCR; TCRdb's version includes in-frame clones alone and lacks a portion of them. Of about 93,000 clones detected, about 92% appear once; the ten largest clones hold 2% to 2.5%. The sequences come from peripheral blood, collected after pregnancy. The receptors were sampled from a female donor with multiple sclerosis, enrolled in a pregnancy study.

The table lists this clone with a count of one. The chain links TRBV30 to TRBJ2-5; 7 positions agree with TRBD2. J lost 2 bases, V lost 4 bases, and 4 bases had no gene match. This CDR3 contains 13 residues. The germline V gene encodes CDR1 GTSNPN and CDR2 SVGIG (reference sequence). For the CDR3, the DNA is TGTGCCTGGACCGGGGGGTTTCAAGAGACCCAGTACTTC. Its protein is CAWTGGFQETQYF.

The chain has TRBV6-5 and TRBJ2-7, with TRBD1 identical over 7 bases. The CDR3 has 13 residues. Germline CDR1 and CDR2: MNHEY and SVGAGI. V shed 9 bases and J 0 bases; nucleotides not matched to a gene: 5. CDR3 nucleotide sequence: TGTGCCAGTGCCCGGGACAGCTCCTACGAGCAGTACTTC. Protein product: CASARDSSYEQYF.

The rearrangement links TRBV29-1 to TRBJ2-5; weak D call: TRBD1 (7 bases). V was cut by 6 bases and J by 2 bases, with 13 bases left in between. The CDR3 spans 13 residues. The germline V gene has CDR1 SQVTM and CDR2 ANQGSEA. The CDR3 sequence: CSVRQGGQETQYF. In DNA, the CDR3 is TGCAGCGTCCGACAGGGAGGACAAGAGACCCAGTACTTC.